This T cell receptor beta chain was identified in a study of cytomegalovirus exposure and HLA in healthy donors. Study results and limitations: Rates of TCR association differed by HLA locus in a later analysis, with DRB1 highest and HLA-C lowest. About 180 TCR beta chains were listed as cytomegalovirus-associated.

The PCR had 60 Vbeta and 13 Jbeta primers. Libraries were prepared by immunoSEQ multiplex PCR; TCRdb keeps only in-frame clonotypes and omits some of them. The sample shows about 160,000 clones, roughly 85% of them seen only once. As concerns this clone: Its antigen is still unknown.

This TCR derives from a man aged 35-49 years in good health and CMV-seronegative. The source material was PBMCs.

CDR3 sequence (DNA): TGTGCCAGCAGTACAGTCTCTGGAAACACCATATATTTT. Translating gives CASSTVSGNTIYF. The V and J genes are TRBV6-5 and TRBJ1-3; D gene unclear. CDR3 length equals 13 residues. Germline assignment: CDR1 MNHEY and CDR2 SVGAGI. Deletions cut 5 bases from V and 0 bases from J, with 5 bases between.